The entry below gives a single T cell receptor (beta chain) sequence along with its context. The sample contains more than one DNA sequence encoding this CDR3. Germline-derived CDR1 and CDR2 are MNHEY and SVGAGI. This CDR3 is built from 14 residues. V lost 2 bases and J lost 1, with 8 bases in between. In the original processing: Reference gene primers were amplified, and this amplification served to estimate nucleated cell counts. Only in-frame clones appear in the TCRdb table, and some are missing; sequencing was by immunoSEQ multiplex PCR. V and J calls and clone size are as listed in that table; D and trimming were resolved from the DNA. The sample consists of a few hundred thousand clones, more than 70% of them appearing once. This sample is drawn from a study of blood T cell repertoires in COVID-19. The wider study: Researchers got acute and convalescent COVID-19 samples from the United States, Italy and Spain. Sample material is recorded as cDNA or gDNA derived from T cells, B-cell-depleted T cells, or PBMCs.

The sequence came from a woman aged 25 to 39 who had recovered from COVID-19. The chain employs TRBV6-5 and TRBJ1-1; D ambiguous. Sequences were obtained from peripheral blood. The CDR3 nucleotides read TGTGCCAGCAGTTACGGACTAACGAACACTGAAGCTTTCTTT. As protein: CASSYGLTNTEAFF.